These 9 T cell receptor beta chains were sequenced from one sample in a study of OX40 agonist ivuxolimab in advanced cancers. The protocol was immunoSEQ multiplex PCR, while the TCRdb copy is restricted to in-frame clones and leaves out a portion. The table lists 85,000 to 90,000 clones, approximately 90% of them singletons. The sequencing here drew on CD4+ or CD8+ T cells sorted from blood, taken in a trial of the OX40 agonist ivuxolimab. Source of these receptors: an adult with an advanced solid tumor such as melanoma, head and neck, liver or kidney cancer.

This chain uses TRBV19 with TRBJ2-1; 13 bases are a match to TRBD2. CDR1 LNHDA and CDR2 SQIVND come from the germline V gene (reference sequence). The CDR3 length is 19 residues. V shed 3 bases and J 4 bases; nucleotides not matched to a gene: 12. CDR3 in amino acids: CASSMVPGTSGMLYNEQFF. As DNA, the CDR3 is TGTGCCAGTAGTATGGTCCCCGGGACTAGCGGGATGTTGTACAATGAGCAGTTCTTC.

The chain recombines TRBV28 with TRBJ2-7; no firm D call. Germline V gene sequence: CDR1 MDHEN, CDR2 SYDVKM. V was clipped by 3 bases and J by 5 bases, with 5 bases between them. The CDR3 length is 11 residues. This chain's CDR3 is CASSFLDEQYF. CDR3 DNA sequence: TGTGCCAGCAGTTTTTTGGACGAGCAGTACTTC.

The chain employs TRBV10-2 and TRBJ2-5; either TRBD1 or TRBD2 may supply D (5 bases each). The J call may not be correct, given that the DNA end is closer to TRBJ2-7. In germline, CDR1 is WSHSY, CDR2 SAAADI. This CDR3 region has 15 residues. Here the CDR3 DNA reads TGCGCCAGCAGTTACCTAGCAGGGAGCTCCTACGAGCAGTACTTC. Its translation: CASSYLAGSSYEQYF.

The chain links TRBV5-1 to TRBJ2-1, with 8 nucleotides matching TRBD2. CDR3 length equals 13 residues. Per the germline V gene, CDR1 is SGHRS and CDR2 is YFSETQ. Trimming took 5 bases from V and 9 from J; bases not matched to a gene: 7. CDR3 sequence: CASSRAGESEQFF. In nucleotides, the CDR3 is TGCGCCAGCAGTCGAGCGGGAGAATCTGAGCAGTTCTTC.

This chain connects TRBV19 to TRBJ2-3, with 11 bases aligning to TRBD1. The CDR3 extends over 13 amino acids. Germline values: CDR1 LNHDA, CDR2 SQIVND (reference sequence). V lost 8 bases, J lost 5 bases, and 3 bases stayed unmatched. CDR3 loop: CASADRGQDTQYF. CDR3 nucleotide sequence: TGTGCCAGTGCGGACAGGGGGCAAGATACGCAGTATTTT.

V is TRBV28 and J is TRBJ2-3; 7 positions match TRBD2. Trimming took 5 bases from V and 5 from J; bases not matched to a gene: 13. The CDR3 totals 16 residues. Germline values: CDR1 MDHEN, CDR2 SYDVKM. The CDR3 bases are TGTGCCAGCAGTAACCCTTGGGGGGAGGGCAAAGATACGCAGTATTTT. This gives the protein CASSNPWGEGKDTQYF.

The chain uses TRBV6-6 and TRBJ1-1, with D possibly matching TRBD1 (5 bases). Trimming removed 7 bases at V and 4 bases at J, with 22 bases between. In germline, CDR1 is MNHNY, CDR2 SVGAGI (reference sequence). There are 16 residues in the CDR3. CDR3 DNA sequence: TGTGCCAGCACCACCGGGCTCCACAAGGGGAGCACTGAAGCTTTCTTT. Its protein product is CASTTGLHKGSTEAFF.

This chain uses TRBV2 with TRBJ2-5; 10 nucleotides agree with TRBD1. The V and J ends lost 6 bases and 2 bases, in that order; junction bases with no gene match: 6. This CDR3 has 15 amino acids. Germline lookup yields CDR1 SNHLY and CDR2 FYNNEI. The CDR3 bases are TGTGCCAGCAGCCCGGACAGGGGGACACAAGAGACCCAGTACTTC. It is translated as CASSPDRGTQETQYF.

The rearrangement links TRBV28 to TRBJ2-7, with D perhaps assigned TRBD1 or TRBD2 (5 bases each). V lost 7 bases, J lost 0 bases, and 19 bases lay in between. The CDR3 totals 16 residues. Germline-derived CDR1 and CDR2 are MDHEN and SYDVKM. For the CDR3, the DNA is TGTGCCAGCACCCCTGCCGGGGACCCCATCTCCTACGAGCAGTACTTC. The encoded protein is CASTPAGDPISYEQYF.